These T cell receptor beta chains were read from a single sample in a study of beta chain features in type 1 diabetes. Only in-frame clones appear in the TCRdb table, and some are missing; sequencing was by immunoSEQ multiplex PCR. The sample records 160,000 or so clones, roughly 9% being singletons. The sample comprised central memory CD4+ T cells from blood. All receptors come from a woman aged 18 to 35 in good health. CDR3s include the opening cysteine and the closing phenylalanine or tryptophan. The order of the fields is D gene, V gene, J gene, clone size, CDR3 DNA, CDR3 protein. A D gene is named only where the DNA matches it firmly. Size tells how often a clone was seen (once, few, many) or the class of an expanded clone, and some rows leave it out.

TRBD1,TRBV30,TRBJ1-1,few,TGTGCCTGGAGTCAGGGACAGGGACGAACTGAAGCTTTCTTT,CAWSQGQGRTEAFF
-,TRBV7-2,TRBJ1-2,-,TGTGCCAGCAGCTTAGCGCACGGAGCTAACTATGGCTACACCTTC,CASSLAHGANYGYTF
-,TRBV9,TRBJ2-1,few,TGTGCCAGCAGCGTCAGTGACTTCCCCTACAATGAGCAGTTCTTC,CASSVSDFPYNEQFF
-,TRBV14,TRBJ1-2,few,TGTGCCAGCAGCCCACAACCCCACGGGGGCTACACCTTC,CASSPQPHGGYTF
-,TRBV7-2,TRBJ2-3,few,TGTGCCAGCAGCTTATACCGACACAGCACAGATACGCAGTATTTT,CASSLYRHSTDTQYF
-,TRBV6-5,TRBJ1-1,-,TGTGCCAGCAGTTACTCCCCCGTAGTGAACACTGAAGCTTTCTTT,CASSYSPVVNTEAFF
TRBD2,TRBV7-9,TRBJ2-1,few,TGTGCCAGCAGCTCTGGGACTAGCGGGACCAATGAGCAGTTCTTC,CASSSGTSGTNEQFF
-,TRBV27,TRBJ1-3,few,TGTGCCAGCAGTTCACTCACAGGGAGAGGAAACACCATATATTTT,CASSSLTGRGNTIYF
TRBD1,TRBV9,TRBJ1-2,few,TGTGCCAGCAGCGTACAGGGGGTAGGTGGCTACACCTTC,CASSVQGVGGYTF
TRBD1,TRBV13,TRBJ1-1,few,TGTGCCAGCAGCCAAAGACAGGGATCTGAAGCTTTCTTT,CASSQRQGSEAFF
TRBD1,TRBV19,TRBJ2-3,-,TGTGCCAGTAGTATGGGAGGGACAGGGGGCACAGATACGCAGTATTTT,CASSMGGTGGTDTQYF
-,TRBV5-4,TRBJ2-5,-,TGTGCCAGCAGCTTGCCAGGGGAAGAGACCCAGTACTTC,CASSLPGEETQYF
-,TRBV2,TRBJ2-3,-,TGTGCCAGCAGGGCCGACCGGGGCACAGATACGCAGTATTTT,CASRADRGTDTQYF
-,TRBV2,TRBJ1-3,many,TGTGCCAGCAGTGATCTGGGAAACACCATATATTTT,CASSDLGNTIYF
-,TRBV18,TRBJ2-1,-,TGTGCCAGCTCACCAAGCTCTGTCTACAATGAGCAGTTCTTC,CASSPSSVYNEQFF
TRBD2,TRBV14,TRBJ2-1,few,TGTGCCAGCAGCCGATTCACTAGCGGGGGTTCCTACAATGAGCAGTTCTTC,CASSRFTSGGSYNEQFF
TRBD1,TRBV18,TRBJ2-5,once,TGTGCCAGCCAGACAGGGGGGAAAGAGACCCAGTACTTC,CASQTGGKETQYF
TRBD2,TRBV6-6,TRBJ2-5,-,TGTGCCAGCAGTTCGCCTAGAGCGGGGGAAGAGACCCAGTACTTC,CASSSPRAGEETQYF
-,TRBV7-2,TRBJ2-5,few,TGTGCCAGCGCTGGAGGGGCGGAGGGGGAGACCCAGTACTTC,CASAGGAEGETQYF
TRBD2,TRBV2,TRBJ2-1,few,TGTGCCAGCAAAGCTAGCGGGGGGGAGGTTGAGCAGTTCTTC,CASKASGGEVEQFF
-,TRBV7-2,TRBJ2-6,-,TGTGCCAGCAGCCGCGGCAGAGGCTCTGGGGCCAACGTCCTGACTTTC,CASSRGRGSGANVLTF
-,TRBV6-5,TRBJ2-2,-,TGTGCCAGCTTCAGGGGAAACACCGGGGAGCTGTTTTTT,CASFRGNTGELFF
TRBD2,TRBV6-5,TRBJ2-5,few,TGTGCCAGCAAAGCGGGACTATCCCAAGAGACCCAGTACTTC,CASKAGLSQETQYF
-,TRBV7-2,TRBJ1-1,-,TGTGCCAGCAGCTTAGGCTCAGGGAACACTGAAGCTTTCTTT,CASSLGSGNTEAFF
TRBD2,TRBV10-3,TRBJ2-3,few,TGTGCCATCATGGGGACTAGCGACGATACGCAGTATTTT,CAIMGTSDDTQYF
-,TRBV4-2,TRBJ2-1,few,TGTGCCAGCAGCCAAGACGTTACAGGGATCCGAAATGAGCAGTTCTTC,CASSQDVTGIRNEQFF
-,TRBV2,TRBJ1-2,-,TGTGCCAGCAGTCCGAGTAACTATGGCTACACCTTC,CASSPSNYGYTF
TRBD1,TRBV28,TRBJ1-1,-,TGTGCCAGCCAGGGACAGAAGAACACTGAAGCTTTCTTT,CASQGQKNTEAFF
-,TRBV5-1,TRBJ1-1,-,TGCGCCAGCAGCCAAAGCAGGGCAGGGGAAGCTTTCTTT,CASSQSRAGEAFF
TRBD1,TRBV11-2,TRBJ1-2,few,TGTGCCAGCAGCTTATGGGCAGGGGGAAACTATGGCTACACCTTC,CASSLWAGGNYGYTF
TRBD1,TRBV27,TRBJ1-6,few,TGTGCCAGCAAGACCGGGACAGGGGGATCACCCCTCCACTTT,CASKTGTGGSPLHF
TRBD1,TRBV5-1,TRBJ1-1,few,TGCGCCAGCAGACAGGGGGCTGATGGCACTGAAGCTTTCTTT,CASRQGADGTEAFF
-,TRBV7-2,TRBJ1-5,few,TGTGCCAGCAGCTTAATAGGGGATAGCAATCAGCCCCAGCATTTT,CASSLIGDSNQPQHF
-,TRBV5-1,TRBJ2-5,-,TGCGCCAGCAGCGAGGGACAATCGCAAGAGACCCAGTACTTC,CASSEGQSQETQYF
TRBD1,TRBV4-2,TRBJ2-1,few,TGTGCCAGCAGCCCACCAACCGGGACAGGCTACTACAATGAGCAGTTCTTC,CASSPPTGTGYYNEQFF
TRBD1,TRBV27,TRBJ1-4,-,TGTGCCAGCAGGAGACCGGGACAGAACGAAAAACTGTTTTTT,CASRRPGQNEKLFF
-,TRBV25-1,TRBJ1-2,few,TGTGCCAGCAGTGAAGAAGGCATGGCGGTCTATGGCTACACCTTC,CASSEEGMAVYGYTF
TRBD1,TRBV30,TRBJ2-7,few,TGTGCCTGGAACCGACAGGGGGCCTACGAGCAGTACTTC,CAWNRQGAYEQYF
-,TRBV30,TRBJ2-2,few,TGTGCCTGGAAGACCGGGAGTATGACCGGGGAGCTGTTTTTT,CAWKTGSMTGELFF
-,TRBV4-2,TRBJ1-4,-,TGTGCCAGCAGCCAAGACGGGGGGGGTGAAAAACTGTTTTTT,CASSQDGGGEKLFF
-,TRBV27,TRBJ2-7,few,TGTGCCAGCAGTTTTCCAGGGGTTAACTACGAGCAGTACTTC,CASSFPGVNYEQYF
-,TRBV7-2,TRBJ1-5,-,TGTGCCAGCAGCCCCTCGGGTCAGCCCCAGCATTTT,CASSPSGQPQHF
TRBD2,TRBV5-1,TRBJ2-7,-,TGCGCCAGCAGCCTGACTAGCGGGGGGGCTGAAGAGCAGTACTTC,CASSLTSGGAEEQYF